This T cell receptor (beta chain) was sequenced during a study of T cell changes during pregnancy in multiple sclerosis. Clones were read by immunoSEQ multiplex PCR, and TCRdb kept only the in-frame ones, dropping some. This sample has approximately 88,000 clones, with about 94% found just once. From germline, CDR1 is SQVTM and CDR2 ANQGSEA. The CDR3 sequence is 12 residues long. This TCR was sampled from a female donor with multiple sclerosis, enrolled in a pregnancy study. Sequences were derived from peripheral blood, sampled in the third trimester of pregnancy. The chain couples TRBV29-1 to TRBJ1-5, with a weak D call TRBD1 (5 bases). The CDR3 loop reads CTAGGSNQPQHF. The CDR3 DNA reads as TGCACCGCGGGGGGGAGCAATCAGCCCCAGCATTTT.